The rows below give T cell receptor beta chains drawn from one sample of a study of regulatory T cells in long-lasting Graves disease. TCRdb reprocessed the multiplex PCR reads via MiXCR and lists one record per CDR3 protein. The sample lists approximately 560,000 distinct CDR3 sequences, 15% to 20% occurring once. Another study also made use of these data, one on T cells in Graves' hyperthyroidism and ophthalmopathy.

The sample was peripheral blood mononuclear cells (PBMCs), taken at new diagnosis, from a patient treated with antithyroid drugs. The receptors were sampled from a man younger than 35 with Graves disease. CDR3s include the opening cysteine and the closing phenylalanine or tryptophan. The D gene is left open where the match is weak. The size entry is marked missing in some rows and otherwise reads once, few, many or a size class.

V gene,J gene,clone size,D gene,CDR3 protein,CDR3 DNA
TRBV2,TRBJ2-1,many,-,CASSDATMYNEQFF,TGTGCCAGCAGTGACGCCACTATGTACAATGAGCAGTTCTTC
TRBV5-8,TRBJ2-1,-,TRBD2,CASSFIRLAGVGEQFF,TGTGCCAGCAGCTTCATAAGGCTAGCGGGAGTCGGTGAGCAGTTCTTC
TRBV7-3,TRBJ2-3,many,TRBD2,CASSFSGGRTDTQYF,TGTGCCAGCAGCTTCAGCGGGGGGCGCACAGATACGCAGTATTTT
TRBV7-2,TRBJ2-7,many,-,CASSPRSAGLAAYEQYF,TGTGCCAGCAGTCCCCGTAGTGCTGGGTTAGCGGCTTACGAGCAGTACTTC
TRBV27,TRBJ2-3,-,-,CASSIQGPPNTDTQYF,TGTGCCAGCAGTATACAGGGTCCCCCCAACACAGATACGCAGTATTTT
TRBV18,TRBJ2-5,many,-,CASSPLVYEGETQYF,TGTGCCAGCTCACCACTAGTGTATGAGGGCGAGACCCAGTACTTC
TRBV5-6,TRBJ2-7,-,-,CASSLYTGIEQYF,TGTGCCAGCAGCTTGTATACAGGGATAGAGCAGTACTTC
TRBV18,TRBJ1-3,-,TRBD1,CASSPQNRGSGNTIYF,TGTGCCAGCTCACCACAGAACAGGGGCTCTGGAAACACCATATATTTT
TRBV19,TRBJ2-1,many,-,CASARGSRYEQFF,TGTGCCAGCGCAAGGGGCTCCAGGTATGAGCAGTTCTTC
TRBV7-7,TRBJ1-3,-,-,CASTRSEADTIYF,TGTGCTAGTACCCGATCCGAGGCAGACACCATATATTTT
TRBV2,TRBJ2-7,many,TRBD2,CASSALAVISYEQYF,TGTGCCAGCAGCGCACTAGCGGTAATCTCCTACGAGCAGTACTTC
TRBV19,TRBJ2-1,few,TRBD2,CASSLAGLKRNEQFF,TGTGCCAGTAGCCTTGCGGGACTAAAACGGAATGAGCAGTTCTTC
TRBV5-1,TRBJ1-5,-,TRBD1,CASSSDRGNQPQHF,TGCGCCAGCAGCTCGGACAGGGGCAATCAGCCCCAGCATTTT
TRBV27,TRBJ1-1,-,-,CASSAWSVVQNTEAFF,TGTGCCAGCAGTGCCTGGAGTGTAGTTCAGAACACTGAAGCTTTCTTT
TRBV2,TRBJ2-3,-,-,CASRGASGYTDTQYF,TGTGCCAGCAGGGGGGCTAGCGGCTACACAGATACGCAGTATTTT
TRBV28,TRBJ2-2,many,-,CASISTPTANTGELFF,TGTGCCAGCATCTCGACCCCCACGGCTAACACCGGGGAGCTGTTTTTT
TRBV5-5,TRBJ2-3,many,TRBD2,CASSLAGLAATDTQYF,TGTGCCAGCAGCTTGGCCGGACTAGCGGCCACAGATACGCAGTATTTT
TRBV5-6,TRBJ2-3,-,-,CASSLIRSVDTQYF,TGTGCCAGCAGCTTGATTCGCAGCGTAGATACGCAGTATTTT
TRBV5-1,TRBJ2-1,-,-,CASSLDRAEYNEQFF,TGCGCCAGCAGCTTGGATAGGGCGGAATACAATGAGCAGTTCTTC
TRBV28,TRBJ1-2,-,-,CASSLIGQINYGYTF,TGTGCCAGCAGTTTAATCGGACAGATCAACTATGGCTACACCTTC
TRBV28,TRBJ2-1,many,TRBD2,CASSPRTSGRALVPFYNEQFF,TGTGCCAGCAGTCCCAGGACTAGCGGGAGGGCCCTCGTGCCTTTCTACAATGAGCAGTTCTTC
TRBV3-1,TRBJ1-1,many,-,CASSQVLNTEAFF,TGTGCCAGCAGCCAAGTTCTGAACACTGAAGCTTTCTTT
TRBV5-1,TRBJ1-1,many,-,CASSPGPPGGTEAFF,TGCGCCAGCAGCCCGGGGCCCCCGGGGGGCACTGAAGCTTTCTTT
TRBV7-6,TRBJ2-5,many,-,CASSLRDRAQETQYF,TGTGCCAGCAGCTTAAGGGATCGGGCCCAAGAGACCCAGTACTTC
TRBV20-1,TRBJ1-2,-,TRBD1,CSARLGTASGYGYTF,TGCAGTGCTAGGCTCGGGACAGCTAGTGGCTATGGCTACACCTTC
TRBV29-1,TRBJ2-2,-,TRBD1,CSVRGSGELFF,TGCAGCGTCAGGGGGTCCGGGGAGCTGTTTTTT
TRBV7-2,TRBJ1-2,-,-,CASSGGGGRHYGYTF,TGTGCCAGCAGTGGGGGGGGGGGCCGACACTATGGCTACACCTTC
TRBV27,TRBJ2-3,few,-,CASSFPAGTQYF,TGTGCCAGCAGTTTCCCCGCCGGCACGCAGTATTTT
TRBV12-3/TRBV12-4,TRBJ2-2,-,-,CASSFQQGITGELFF,TGTGCCAGCAGTTTCCAACAGGGAATCACCGGGGAGCTGTTTTTT
TRBV9,TRBJ2-3,many,TRBD2,CASSVGTSGSFVDTQYF,TGTGCCAGCAGCGTAGGGACTAGCGGGAGTTTTGTCGATACGCAGTATTTT
TRBV12-3/TRBV12-4,TRBJ2-7,many,-,CASSPYPHEQYF,TGTGCCAGCAGTCCCTACCCTCACGAGCAGTACTTC
TRBV13,TRBJ2-1,many,TRBD2,CASRPSGRAYNEQFF,TGTGCCAGCAGACCTAGCGGGAGGGCGTACAATGAGCAGTTCTTC
TRBV7-8,TRBJ2-7,few,TRBD1,CASSTNGQGPGKQYF,TGTGCCAGCAGCACAAACGGACAGGGTCCTGGGAAGCAGTACTTC
TRBV5-1,TRBJ2-7,many,-,CASSPGQSAYEQYF,TGCGCCAGCAGTCCAGGACAGTCTGCCTACGAGCAGTACTTC
TRBV28,TRBJ2-5,many,-,CASSPRSGETQYF,TGTGCCAGCAGTCCTCGTTCCGGGGAGACCCAGTACTTC
TRBV11-2,TRBJ2-5,many,TRBD1,CASSLGPRTGVGETQYF,TGTGCCAGCAGCTTAGGACCGCGGACAGGGGTCGGGGAGACCCAGTACTTC
TRBV27,TRBJ1-6,few,-,CASSLGWGAGNSPLHF,TGTGCCAGCAGTTTAGGCTGGGGGGCTGGAAATTCACCCCTCCACTTT